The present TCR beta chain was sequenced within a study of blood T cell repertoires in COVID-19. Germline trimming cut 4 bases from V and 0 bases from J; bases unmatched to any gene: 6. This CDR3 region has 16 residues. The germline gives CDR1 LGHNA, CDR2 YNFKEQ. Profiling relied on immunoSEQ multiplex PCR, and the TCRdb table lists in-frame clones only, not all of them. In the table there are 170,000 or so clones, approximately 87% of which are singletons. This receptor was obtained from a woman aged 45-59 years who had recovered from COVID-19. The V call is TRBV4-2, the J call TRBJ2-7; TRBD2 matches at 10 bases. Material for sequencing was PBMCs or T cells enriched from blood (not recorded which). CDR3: CASSRQTSGVSYEQYF. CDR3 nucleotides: TGTGCCAGCAGCCGGCAAACTAGCGGGGTCTCCTACGAGCAGTACTTC.